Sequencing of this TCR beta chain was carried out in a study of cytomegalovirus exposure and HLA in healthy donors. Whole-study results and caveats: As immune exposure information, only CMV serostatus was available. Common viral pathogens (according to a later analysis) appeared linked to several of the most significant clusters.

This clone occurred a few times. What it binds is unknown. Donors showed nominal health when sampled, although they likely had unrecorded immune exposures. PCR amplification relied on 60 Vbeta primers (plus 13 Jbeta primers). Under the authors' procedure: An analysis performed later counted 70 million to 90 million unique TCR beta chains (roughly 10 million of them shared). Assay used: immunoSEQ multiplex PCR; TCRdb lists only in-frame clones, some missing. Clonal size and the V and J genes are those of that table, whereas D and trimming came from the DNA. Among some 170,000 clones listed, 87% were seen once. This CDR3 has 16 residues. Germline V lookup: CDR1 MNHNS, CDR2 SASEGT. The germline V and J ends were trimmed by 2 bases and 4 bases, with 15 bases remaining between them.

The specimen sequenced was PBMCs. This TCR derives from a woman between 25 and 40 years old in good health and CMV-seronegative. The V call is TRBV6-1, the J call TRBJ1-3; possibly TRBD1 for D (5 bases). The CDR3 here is CASSEHSGNRGNTIYF. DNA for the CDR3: TGTGCCAGCAGTGAACACTCAGGGAATCGAGGAAACACCATATATTTT.